Below, 29 T cell receptor beta chains from the same sample are listed, as sequenced in a study of blood T cell repertoires in COVID-19. Clones were read by immunoSEQ multiplex PCR, and TCRdb kept only the in-frame ones, dropping some. The profile shows 130,000 or so clones, about 84% of them singletons. The sequenced sample consisted of peripheral blood. The receptors here all came from a man aged 60 to 69 with acute or convalescent COVID-19.

This clone was picked up a small number of times. The gene calls are TRBV6-2 or TRBV6-3 and TRBJ1-1; D is ambiguous. The CDR3 sequence is 13 residues long. Germline-derived CDR1 and CDR2 are MNHEY and SVGEGT. Trimming cost V 2 bases and J 0 bases, with 4 bases left between them. CDR3 in amino acids: CASSYPMNTEAFF. The DNA for the CDR3 is TGTGCCAGCAGTTACCCCATGAACACTGAAGCTTTCTTT.

The V and J genes are TRBV24-1 and TRBJ2-3; TRBD1 matches at 10 bases. Per the germline V gene, CDR1 is KGHDR and CDR2 is SFDVKD. With V trimmed by 1 base and J by 6 bases, 3 bases remained unmatched. CDR3 length: 15 amino acids. CDR3 bases: TGTGCCACCAGTGATTTTGGGACAGGGGAGGATACGCAGTATTTT. It specifies CATSDFGTGEDTQYF.

The rearrangement joins TRBV7-2 to TRBJ2-1; 8 bases line up with TRBD2. V shed 4 bases and J 7 bases; nucleotides not matched to a gene: 18. Per germline, CDR1 SGHTA and CDR2 FQGNSA. The CDR3 has 18 amino acids. CDR3: CASSSRGLALASRNEQFF. The DNA for the CDR3 is TGTGCCAGCAGCTCGAGAGGACTAGCCCTTGCGAGTAGGAATGAGCAGTTCTTC. Full variable domain (remainder filled in from reference TRBV7-2 and TRBJ2-1): GAGVSQSPSNKVTEKGKDVELRCDPISGHTALYWYRQSLGQGLEFLIYFQGNSAPDKSGLPSDRFSAERTGGSVSTLTIQRTQQEDSAVYLCASSSRGLALASRNEQFFGPGTRLTVL.

This clone was recorded only once. The chain carries TRBV6-5 and TRBJ2-7; D perhaps matches TRBD2 (5 bases). Germline CDR1 reads MNHEY; CDR2 reads SVGAGI. The CDR3 has 14 amino acids. The ends were cut back, 7 bases at V and 2 bases at J, with 15 bases in the middle. In DNA form, the CDR3 reads TGTGCCAGCACTAGCCGACTCCCCCCCTACGAGCAGTACTTC. Amino acids: CASTSRLPPYEQYF.

This clone was recorded only once. This rearrangement joins TRBV11-3 to TRBJ2-3, with D perhaps matching TRBD2 (6 bases). CDR1 is SGHNT, CDR2 YENEEA, per germline. The V gene lost 4 bases and the J gene lost 1 base, with 12 bases spanning the gap. The CDR3 is 15 residues long. DNA of the CDR3: TGTGCCAGCAGCTCGCGGGGAGCCGGCACAGATACGCAGTATTTT. It is translated as CASSSRGAGTDTQYF.

The chain links TRBV6-5 to TRBJ1-4; TRBD1 matches 9 bases. CDR3 size: 15 residues. The ends lost 2 bases at V and 4 bases at J; junction bases unmatched: 2. Germline CDR1 and CDR2: MNHEY and SVGAGI. The DNA of the CDR3 is TGTGCCAGCAGTTACGGGACAGGGCTTAATGAAAAACTGTTTTTT. Encoded protein: CASSYGTGLNEKLFF.

The chain has TRBV3-1 (or the pseudogene TRBV3-2) and TRBJ2-1; D not certain. V was trimmed by 1 base and J by 9 bases, leaving 7 bases between them. CDR3 length: 12 residues. The germline V gene encodes CDR1 LGHDT and CDR2 YNNKEL (reference sequence). CDR3 DNA sequence: TGTGCCAGCAGCCAAGTGAGAACTGAGCAGTTCTTC. It codes for CASSQVRTEQFF.

V and J are TRBV29-1 and TRBJ2-1, with D perhaps matching TRBD1 (5 bases). The germline V and J ends were trimmed by 1 base and 1 base, with 11 bases remaining between them. Germline V gene data show CDR1 as SQVTM and CDR2 as ANQGSEA. This CDR3 spans 15 amino acids. The CDR3 DNA follows: TGCAGCGTTGAAGGGCGGCAGGGATCCTACAATGAGCAGTTCTTC. This codes for CSVEGRQGSYNEQFF.

The rearrangement uses TRBV7-3 and TRBJ2-2; perhaps TRBD2 as D (7 bases). Trimming stripped 7 bases from V and 6 bases from J, with 21 bases between. Germline CDR1 reads SGHTA; CDR2 reads FQGTGA. The CDR3 consists of 16 residues. This chain's CDR3 is CASNPHGGRGAGELFF. The CDR3 nucleotides read TGTGCCAGCAACCCTCACGGGGGGCGCGGGGCCGGGGAGCTGTTTTTT.

This clone was recorded only once. The chain carries TRBV5-4 and TRBJ1-2; the match to TRBD1 covers 8 bases. Losses at the gene ends were 4 bases for V and 0 bases for J; bases not matched to a gene: 8. This CDR3 contains 16 residues. CDR1 is SGHNT and CDR2 is YYREEE in the germline V gene (reference sequence). The CDR3 DNA reads TGTGCCAGCAGCCCGCAGGGGGCCCCAGCTAACTATGGCTACACCTTC. This sequence encodes CASSPQGAPANYGYTF.

This clone is a singleton in its sample. This sequence joins TRBV9 and TRBJ2-3; 9 bases are shared with TRBD2. This CDR3 spans 15 amino acids. CDR1 is SGDLS, CDR2 YYNGEE, per germline. The V gene end was trimmed by 2 bases and the J gene end by 0 bases; junction bases not matched to a gene: 1. The chain's CDR3 is CASSVGLASTDTQYF. The CDR3 nucleotides read TGTGCCAGCAGCGTTGGACTAGCGAGCACAGATACGCAGTATTTT.

The genes are TRBV29-1 and TRBJ1-2, with D possibly TRBD1 on 5 matching bases. Trimming shortened V by 5 bases and J by 4 bases, and 14 bases separated the two germline ends. Germline lookup yields CDR1 SQVTM and CDR2 ANQGSEA. CDR3 length: 13 residues. In nucleotides, the CDR3 is TGCAGCGTTACCCTTCAGGGTTCCTATGGCTACACCTTC. Translated: CSVTLQGSYGYTF. Full variable domain (rest looked up from reference TRBV29-1 and TRBJ1-2): SAVISQKPSRDICQRGTSLTIQCQVDSQVTMMFWYRQQPGQSLTLIATANQGSEATYESGFVIDKFPISRPNLTFSTLTVSNMSPEDSSIYLCSVTLQGSYGYTFGSGTRLTVV.

The V call is TRBV18, the J call TRBJ2-5; 14 nucleotides agree with TRBD2. V shed 2 bases, J shed 4 bases, and the junction held 3 bases outside the gene matches. Looked up from germline, CDR1 is KGHSH and CDR2 is LQKENI. CDR3 length: 16 residues. The CDR3, as DNA: TGTGCCAGCTCACCAACTGGACTAGCGGGAGGAGAGACCCAGTACTTC. Residues: CASSPTGLAGGETQYF.

In DNA form, the CDR3 reads TGTGCCAGCAGAGGAGGTCACGGGAGCTCCTACGAGCAGTACTTC. This gives the protein CASRGGHGSSYEQYF. This chain joins TRBV7-6 and TRBJ2-7, with D tentatively TRBD2 (6 bases). The CDR3 is 15 amino acids. Trimming stripped 6 bases from V and 0 bases from J, with 15 bases between. Per the germline V gene, CDR1 is SGHVS and CDR2 is FNYEAQ.

This chain links TRBV7-6 with TRBJ1-4; 9 bases line up with TRBD1. The CDR3 is made up of 15 amino acids. Unmatched junction bases numbered 2, after V lost 3 bases and J lost 3 bases. CDR1 is SGHVS and CDR2 is FNYEAQ in the germline V gene. CDR3 in amino acids: CASSLGTGPNEKLFF. The CDR3 nucleotides are TGTGCCAGCAGCTTGGGGACAGGGCCTAATGAAAAACTGTTTTTT.

The chain combines TRBV12-3 or TRBV12-4 with TRBJ1-2; no reliable D call. V shed 0 bases and J shed 9 bases, with 11 bases lying between them. This CDR3 comprises 13 residues. DNA of the CDR3: TGTGCCAGCAGTTTAGCGCTAGGCGGGAGCTACACCTTC. Protein: CASSLALGGSYTF.

This sequence joins TRBV6-2 or TRBV6-3 and TRBJ2-7; TRBD1 aligns across 8 bases. The CDR3 contains 15 residues. V was clipped by 6 bases and J by 5 bases; unmatched bases: 12. Germline V gene lookup returns CDR1 MNHEY and CDR2 SVGEGT. Here the CDR3 reads CASSQTGTGIHEQYF. CDR3 DNA sequence: TGTGCCAGCAGCCAAACCGGGACAGGTATCCACGAGCAGTACTTC.

The chain employs TRBV3-1 (or the pseudogene TRBV3-2) and TRBJ2-7; 7 nucleotides match TRBD2. CDR1 LGHDT and CDR2 YNNKEL come from the germline V gene (reference sequence). The CDR3 extends over 15 amino acids. With 5 bases clipped from V and 2 bases from J, the junction kept 9 bases outside the gene matches. CDR3 amino acids: CASSTGGLKAYEQYF. The CDR3 nucleotides are TGTGCCAGCAGCACGGGGGGACTAAAAGCCTACGAGCAGTACTTC.

This clone showed up just a few times. The rearrangement links TRBV7-8 to TRBJ1-5; 9 positions match TRBD1. The CDR3 loop spans 14 amino acids. The V segment lost 5 bases and the J segment 5 bases; nucleotides outside the gene matches: 4. Germline V gives CDR1 SGHVS, CDR2 FQNEAQ. The CDR3 spells CASSTGGYDQPQHF. CDR3 DNA: TGTGCCAGCAGCACAGGGGGCTACGATCAGCCCCAGCATTTT.

The genes are TRBV6-5 and TRBJ2-4; 9 nucleotides agree with TRBD1. Per the germline V gene, CDR1 is MNHEY and CDR2 is SVGAGI. The V gene end was trimmed by 7 bases and the J gene end by 9 bases; junction bases not matched to a gene: 7. This CDR3 has 13 residues. The CDR3 DNA follows: TGTGCCAGCACCCCGGGACAGGGAGGCATTCAGTACTTC. Translating it yields CASTPGQGGIQYF.

The chain is built from TRBV18 and TRBJ2-1; TRBD1 matches at 10 bases. Germline loops: CDR1 KGHSH, CDR2 LQKENI. V shed 6 bases and J 4 bases; nucleotides not matched to a gene: 6. The CDR3 runs to 15 residues. CDR3 DNA sequence: TGTGCCAGCTCGTCCGGGACAGGGGATTACAATGAGCAGTTCTTC. Its translation: CASSSGTGDYNEQFF.

This chain links TRBV9 with TRBJ2-1; TRBD2 agrees at 12 bases. Germline CDR1 and CDR2: SGDLS and YYNGEE. This CDR3 contains 15 residues. Unmatched junction bases numbered 6, after V lost 3 bases and J lost 8 bases. The CDR3 DNA is TGTGCCAGCAGCGAGAGACTAGCGGGAGCCGATGAGCAGTTCTTC. This codes for CASSERLAGADEQFF.

To note about this clone: At one end, the junction sequence differs from germline, possibly due to a read error. V is TRBV24-1 and J is TRBJ2-5; TRBD1 matches 7 bases. The germline V gene encodes CDR1 KGHDR and CDR2 SFDVKD. The CDR3 length is 13 residues. The CDR3 reads CATSEGARETQYF. The CDR3 nucleotides are TGTGCCACAAGTGAGGGGGCGAGGGAGACCCAGTACTTC.

The J gene is TRBJ1-5, the V gene TRBV28; possible D gene TRBD1, 6 bases. The germline gives CDR1 MDHEN, CDR2 SYDVKM. This CDR3 has 13 amino acids. Trimming removed 6 bases at V and 6 bases at J, with 12 bases between. The CDR3 region has the DNA TGTGCCAGCAGCCTACAGGGCGGTCAGCCCCAGCATTTT. Protein product: CASSLQGGQPQHF.

The V and J genes are TRBV18 and TRBJ2-5, with 8 bases that match TRBD2. V trimming: 1 base; J trimming: 0 bases; junction bases outside the gene matches: 16. The CDR3 length is 20 residues. Germline CDR1 KGHSH, CDR2 LQKENI. The CDR3 DNA follows: TGTGCCAGCTCACCACGTCCCGCCGGGAACGCGGGAGGATACCAAGAGACCCAGTACTTC. Translating gives CASSPRPAGNAGGYQETQYF.

This chain links TRBV10-1 with TRBJ1-5; 7 bases fit TRBD1. Germline V CDR1 and CDR2: WNHNN, SYGVQD (reference sequence). Losses at the gene ends were 6 bases for V and 0 bases for J; bases not matched to a gene: 8. The CDR3 spans 16 residues. The CDR3: CASRAGQSDSNQPQHF. The CDR3 nucleotides are TGCGCCAGCAGGGCGGGACAGTCCGATAGCAATCAGCCCCAGCATTTT.

V and J are TRBV7-8 and TRBJ2-5, with D possibly being TRBD1 (5 bases). Germline values: CDR1 SGHVS, CDR2 FQNEAQ. V lost 3 bases to trimming and J lost 5 bases, with 13 bases between them. This CDR3 is 14 amino acids long. CDR3 loop: CASSLGRRQETQYF. CDR3 nucleotides: TGTGCCAGCAGCTTGGGGCGGCGGCAGGAGACCCAGTACTTC.

In regard to this clone: It is unclear where the CDR3 begins or ends on the DNA, so no DNA is shown, and the CDR3 is as TCRdb lists it. The gene calls are TRBV21-1 and TRBJ2-7; TRBD2 was called by the table and not checked on the DNA. TRBV21-1 is reported as a pseudogene. From its first to its last residue, the CDR3 has 23 amino acids. CDR3 in amino acids: CASSKYSPSYPCLAGRLSYEQYF.

The chain joins TRBV7-2 to TRBJ1-1; D is perhaps TRBD1 (5 bases). The length of the CDR3 is 14 residues. V shed 6 bases and J shed 3 bases, with 14 bases lying between them. Germline V lookup: CDR1 SGHTA, CDR2 FQGNSA. CDR3 in DNA: TGTGCCAGCAGATATCGGGGAGGGGACACTGAAGCTTTCTTT. It translates to CASRYRGGDTEAFF.